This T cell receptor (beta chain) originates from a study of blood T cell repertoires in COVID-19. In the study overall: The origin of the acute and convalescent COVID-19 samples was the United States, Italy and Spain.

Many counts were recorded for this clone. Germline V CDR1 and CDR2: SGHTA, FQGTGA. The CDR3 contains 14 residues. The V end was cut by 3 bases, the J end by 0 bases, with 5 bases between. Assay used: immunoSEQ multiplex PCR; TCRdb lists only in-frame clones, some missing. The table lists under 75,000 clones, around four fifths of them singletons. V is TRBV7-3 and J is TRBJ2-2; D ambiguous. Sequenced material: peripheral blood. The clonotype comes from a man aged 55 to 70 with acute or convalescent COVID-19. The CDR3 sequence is CASSFLANTGELFF. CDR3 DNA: TGTGCCAGCAGCTTTTTAGCGAACACCGGGGAGCTGTTTTTT.